A selection of T cell receptor beta chains follows, all from one sample in a study of post-analysis software for immune sequencing data. TCRdb recomputed calls from the PCR reads with MiXCR, one row per CDR3 protein. The sample comprises roughly 800,000 distinct CDR3 sequences, roughly 29% of which are singletons, and around 0.56% rests with the top ten. The sequenced sample was blood. These receptors all come from a girl aged 10-17 years with multiple sclerosis. Each CDR3 is given with its conserved first and last residue. Fields, in order: clone size, J gene, V gene, D gene, CDR3 DNA, CDR3 protein. D genes are given only for firm matches. For some rows the clone size is stated as once, few or many, or as a class when expanded; others skip it.

abundance: many; j_gene: TRBJ2-7; v_gene: TRBV7-8; d_gene: -; CDR3nt: TGTGCCAGCAGCTTAGATCTACGGACAGCGTACGAGCAGTACTTC; CDR3aa: CASSLDLRTAYEQYF
abundance: -; j_gene: TRBJ2-2; v_gene: TRBV5-1; d_gene: -; CDR3nt: TGCGCCAGCAGCTTGGAACGTCCTCCACCCGGGGAGCTGTTTTTT; CDR3aa: CASSLERPPPGELFF
abundance: many; j_gene: TRBJ2-4; v_gene: TRBV20-1; d_gene: -; CDR3nt: TGCAGTGCCCGACGCTGGCTGGCCAAAAACATTCAGTACTTC; CDR3aa: CSARRWLAKNIQYF
abundance: -; j_gene: TRBJ2-7; v_gene: TRBV7-9; d_gene: -; CDR3nt: TGTGCCAGCAGCTTATGGCCGGGGGTTTCCTACGAGCAGTACTTC; CDR3aa: CASSLWPGVSYEQYF
abundance: -; j_gene: TRBJ1-2; v_gene: TRBV6-1; d_gene: -; CDR3nt: TGTGCCAGCAGTGATTTTCTTGGAAGTGGCTACACCTTC; CDR3aa: CASSDFLGSGYTF
abundance: -; j_gene: TRBJ2-1; v_gene: TRBV5-1; d_gene: TRBD2; CDR3nt: TGCGCCAGCAGCATGGGACTAGCGGGAGGGCCGGGGAATGAGCAGTTCTTC; CDR3aa: CASSMGLAGGPGNEQFF
abundance: many; j_gene: TRBJ2-7; v_gene: TRBV6-1; d_gene: TRBD1; CDR3nt: TGTGCCAGCAGTGGGTTCCAGGGGGCTAGCGAGCAGTACTTC; CDR3aa: CASSGFQGASEQYF
abundance: few; j_gene: TRBJ2-3; v_gene: TRBV7-2; d_gene: TRBD2; CDR3nt: TGTGCCAGCAGCTTAAGGGACTATGGCACAGATACGCAGTATTTT; CDR3aa: CASSLRDYGTDTQYF
abundance: -; j_gene: TRBJ1-2; v_gene: TRBV7-9; d_gene: -; CDR3nt: TGTGCCAGCAGCTTTCAGGGGTACTATGGCTACACCTTC; CDR3aa: CASSFQGYYGYTF
abundance: few; j_gene: TRBJ2-7; v_gene: TRBV20-1; d_gene: TRBD2; CDR3nt: TGCAGTCTCCCCTCCGGGACTAGAACGTACGAGCAGTACTTC; CDR3aa: CSLPSGTRTYEQYF
abundance: few; j_gene: TRBJ2-3; v_gene: TRBV7-9; d_gene: -; CDR3nt: TGTGCCAGCAATCCCATACGGCGGGAAAGGGCCACAGATACGCAGTATTTT; CDR3aa: CASNPIRRERATDTQYF
abundance: -; j_gene: TRBJ2-3; v_gene: TRBV19; d_gene: -; CDR3nt: TGTGCCAGTAGTATAGGCCCTGGACAACCTCTCACAGATACGCAGTATTTT; CDR3aa: CASSIGPGQPLTDTQYF
abundance: -; j_gene: TRBJ2-2; v_gene: TRBV24-1; d_gene: -; CDR3nt: TGTGCCACCAGTGACCGACCAGGGGACGACGGGGAGCTGTTTTTT; CDR3aa: CATSDRPGDDGELFF
abundance: -; j_gene: TRBJ2-5; v_gene: TRBV4-3; d_gene: TRBD2; CDR3nt: TGCGCCAGCAGCCCAAGACTAGCGGGAGGCCCAGGAGAGACCCAGTACTTC; CDR3aa: CASSPRLAGGPGETQYF
abundance: many; j_gene: TRBJ2-3; v_gene: TRBV20-1; d_gene: -; CDR3nt: TGCAGTGCTAGGACCGGCACAGATACGCAGTATTTT; CDR3aa: CSARTGTDTQYF
abundance: many; j_gene: TRBJ2-6; v_gene: TRBV4-3; d_gene: -; CDR3nt: TGCGCCAGCAGCCAAGTTCAGAATCGAGGGCGAGCTGGGGCCAACGTCCTGACTTTC; CDR3aa: CASSQVQNRGRAGANVLTF
abundance: few; j_gene: TRBJ1-6; v_gene: TRBV20-1; d_gene: -; CDR3nt: TGCAGTGCTAGAGAGGGCCACCAACCCAATTCACCCCTCCACTTT; CDR3aa: CSAREGHQPNSPLHF
abundance: -; j_gene: TRBJ2-3; v_gene: TRBV5-8; d_gene: -; CDR3nt: TGTGCCAGCAGCGTGGGACATATCACAGATACGCAGTATTTT; CDR3aa: CASSVGHITDTQYF
abundance: -; j_gene: TRBJ1-5; v_gene: TRBV19; d_gene: TRBD1; CDR3nt: TGTGCCACCGGGACAGGGGACGTGGGGAATCAGCCCCAGCATTTT; CDR3aa: CATGTGDVGNQPQHF
abundance: -; j_gene: TRBJ2-3; v_gene: TRBV20-1; d_gene: TRBD1; CDR3nt: TGCAGTGCAGAAGGACAGGGGGAGATAGATACGCAGTATTTT; CDR3aa: CSAEGQGEIDTQYF
abundance: -; j_gene: TRBJ2-1; v_gene: TRBV20-1; d_gene: -; CDR3nt: TGCAGTGCTAGCTTGGTGGGGCGGGGCGATTACAATGAGCAGTTCTTC; CDR3aa: CSASLVGRGDYNEQFF
abundance: -; j_gene: TRBJ1-5; v_gene: TRBV18; d_gene: TRBD1; CDR3nt: TGTGCCAGCTCACCTGAGATCGGACAGGATGATCAGCCCCAGCATTTT; CDR3aa: CASSPEIGQDDQPQHF
abundance: -; j_gene: TRBJ2-7; v_gene: TRBV29-1; d_gene: TRBD2; CDR3nt: TGCAGCGGAGGGACTAGTTTACACGAGCAGTACTTC; CDR3aa: CSGGTSLHEQYF
abundance: -; j_gene: TRBJ2-3; v_gene: TRBV20-1; d_gene: TRBD2; CDR3nt: TGCAGTGCCCCGGGACTAGCGGGGACCCCTGGGGTCCCAGATACGCAGTATTTT; CDR3aa: CSAPGLAGTPGVPDTQYF
abundance: once; j_gene: TRBJ2-3; v_gene: TRBV3-1; d_gene: -; CDR3nt: TGTGCCAGCAGCCAAACGGCAGATACGCAGTATTTT; CDR3aa: CASSQTADTQYF
abundance: many; j_gene: TRBJ1-4; v_gene: TRBV7-2; d_gene: -; CDR3nt: TGTGCCAGCAGCCCCAGGAGGCGGGAAAAACTGTTTTTT; CDR3aa: CASSPRRREKLFF
abundance: -; j_gene: TRBJ2-3; v_gene: TRBV6-4; d_gene: -; CDR3nt: TGTGCCAGCAGTGACGAGGCGGGTACACCCACAGATACGCAGTATTTT; CDR3aa: CASSDEAGTPTDTQYF
abundance: few; j_gene: TRBJ2-7; v_gene: TRBV5-1; d_gene: TRBD1; CDR3nt: TGCGCCAGCAGCTACGGACAGGGGGCGAACGAGCAGTACTTC; CDR3aa: CASSYGQGANEQYF
abundance: -; j_gene: TRBJ1-2; v_gene: TRBV4-3; d_gene: TRBD1; CDR3nt: TGCGCCAGCAGCGGGGACAGGGGATTCTATGGCTACACCTTC; CDR3aa: CASSGDRGFYGYTF
abundance: -; j_gene: TRBJ2-7; v_gene: TRBV9; d_gene: -; CDR3nt: TGTGCCAGCAGCGCCGAACAGGGCCACGAGCAGTACTTC; CDR3aa: CASSAEQGHEQYF